This is a list of T cell receptor beta chains from one sample in a study of cytomegalovirus exposure and HLA in healthy donors. Libraries were prepared by immunoSEQ multiplex PCR; TCRdb keeps only in-frame clonotypes and omits some of them. There are 90,000 to 150,000 clones in the sample; 65% to 85% occur only once, and around 0.24% lies in the top ten. Material for sequencing was PBMCs. All receptors come from a man aged 45-65 years in good health and CMV-seronegative. Both conserved end residues are part of each CDR3. Each record gives: V gene, D gene, J gene, CDR3 protein. A D gene is named only where the DNA matches it firmly.

v_gene: TRBV7-3; d_gene: NA; j_gene: TRBJ1-4; CDR3aa: CASSLLTGGLFF
v_gene: TRBV10-3; d_gene: TRBD2; j_gene: TRBJ2-7; CDR3aa: CAIGVRDPGGYEQYF
v_gene: TRBV7-9; d_gene: TRBD1; j_gene: TRBJ2-7; CDR3aa: CASSKTGQGSYEQYF
v_gene: TRBV6-5; d_gene: NA; j_gene: TRBJ1-1; CDR3aa: CASSYEGNTEAFF
v_gene: TRBV5-1; d_gene: NA; j_gene: TRBJ2-7; CDR3aa: CASSLEPRDNKYF
v_gene: TRBV15; d_gene: NA; j_gene: TRBJ1-2; CDR3aa: CATSSPSNYGYTF
v_gene: TRBV5-4; d_gene: NA; j_gene: TRBJ1-1; CDR3aa: CASSAQTGRDTEAFF
v_gene: TRBV18; d_gene: NA; j_gene: TRBJ2-7; CDR3aa: CASSPEGIESPAVLYEQYF
v_gene: TRBV13; d_gene: TRBD1; j_gene: TRBJ1-6; CDR3aa: CASSQDRANSPLHF
v_gene: TRBV5-1; d_gene: TRBD2; j_gene: TRBJ2-5; CDR3aa: CASRRTGGTQETQYF
v_gene: TRBV4-3; d_gene: TRBD1; j_gene: TRBJ2-6; CDR3aa: CASAQWAGGPQPLSGANVLTF